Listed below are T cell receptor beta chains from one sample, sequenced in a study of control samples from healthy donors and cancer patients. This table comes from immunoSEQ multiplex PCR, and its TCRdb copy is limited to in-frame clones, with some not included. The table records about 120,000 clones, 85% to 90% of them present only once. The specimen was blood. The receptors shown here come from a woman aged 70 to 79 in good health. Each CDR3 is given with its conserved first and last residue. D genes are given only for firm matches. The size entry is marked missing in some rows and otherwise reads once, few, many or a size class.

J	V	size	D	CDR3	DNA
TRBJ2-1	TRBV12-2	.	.	CASRPKRAAGTSAWDEQFF	TGTGCAAGTCGCCCAAAACGAGCGGCCGGGACTAGCGCGTGGGATGAGCAGTTCTTC
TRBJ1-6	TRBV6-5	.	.	CASSLNSRSSPLHF	TGTGCCAGCAGTTTGAACAGCAGGAGTTCACCCCTCCACTTT
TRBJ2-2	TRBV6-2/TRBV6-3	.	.	CASSLQGTGELFF	TGTGCCAGCAGTCTTCAGGGTACCGGGGAGCTGTTTTTT
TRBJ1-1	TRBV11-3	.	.	CASSQGGVGGGTEAFF	TGTGCCAGCAGCCAAGGCGGGGTAGGGGGGGGCACTGAAGCTTTCTTT
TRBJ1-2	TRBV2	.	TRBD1	CASSGQGQGSNYGYTF	TGTGCCAGCAGTGGGCAGGGACAGGGATCTAACTATGGCTACACCTTC
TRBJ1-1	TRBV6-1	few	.	CASSERRGWGGEAFF	TGTGCCAGCAGTGAAAGGCGGGGCTGGGGAGGGGAAGCTTTCTTT
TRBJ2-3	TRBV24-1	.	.	CATSVTAGPSSQYF	TGTGCCACCAGTGTTACGGCGGGGCCCTCTTCCCAGTATTTT
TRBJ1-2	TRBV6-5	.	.	CASSYSKGQGYGYTF	TGTGCCAGCAGTTACTCGAAGGGGCAGGGCTATGGCTACACCTTC
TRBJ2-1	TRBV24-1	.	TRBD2	CATSGRDYSSYNEQFF	TGTGCCACCAGTGGCCGGGACTACTCGTCCTACAATGAGCAGTTCTTC
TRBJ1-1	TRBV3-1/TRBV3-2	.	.	CASSQAARGREF	TGTGCCAGCAGCCAAGCTGCGAGGGGGAGAGAATTC
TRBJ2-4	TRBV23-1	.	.	CASTPQGFFGKNIQYF	TGCGCCAGCACCCCGCAGGGGTTTTTTGGTAAAAACATTCAGTACTTC
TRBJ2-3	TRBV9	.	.	CASSAAGKLDTQYF	TGTGCCAGCAGCGCTGCGGGGAAGCTGGATACGCAGTATTTT
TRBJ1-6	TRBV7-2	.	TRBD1	CASSPRPGTGGSNSPLHF	TGTGCCAGCAGCCCCCGACCCGGGACAGGGGGTTCTAATTCACCCCTCCACTTT
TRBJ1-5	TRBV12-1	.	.	CASSFSVYSNQPQHF	TGTGCCAGCAGCTTCTCAGTTTATAGCAATCAGCCCCAGCATTTT
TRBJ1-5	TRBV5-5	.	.	CASSFGFGNQPQHF	TGTGCCAGCAGCTTTGGGTTTGGCAATCAGCCCCAGCATTTT
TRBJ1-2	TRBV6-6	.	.	CASAGDQYGYTF	TGTGCCAGCGCCGGGGATCAATATGGCTACACCTTC
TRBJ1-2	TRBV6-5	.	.	CASSPGAGVGYTF	TGTGCCAGCAGTCCTGGGGCAGGGGTTGGCTACACCTTC
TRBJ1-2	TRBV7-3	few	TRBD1	CASSLTGTGGYGYTF	TGTGCCAGCAGCTTAACGGGGACAGGGGGGTATGGCTACACCTTC
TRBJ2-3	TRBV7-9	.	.	CASSFVADTQYF	TGTGCCAGCAGCTTTGTGGCAGATACGCAGTATTTT